The sequence of this T cell receptor (beta chain) was determined in a study of CD8 T cells in Susac syndrome. An input of about 0.5 to 1 ug of RNA was subjected to reverse transcription using random hexamers. Across 54 Vbeta and 13 Jbeta, immunoSEQ multiplex PCR amplified TCR beta CDR3. Each CDR3 protein gets one entry after TCRdb re-called the immunoSEQ multiplex PCR reads with MiXCR. The table includes some 260,000 distinct CDR3 sequences, about 85% detected once. The CDR3 contains 16 residues. V shed 5 bases and J shed 4 bases, with 20 bases lying between them. V and J are TRBV12-3 or TRBV12-4 and TRBJ2-5; possibly TRBD1 for D (5 bases). What was sequenced was CD8+ T cells from PBMCs. This TCR was recovered from a human donor with multiple sclerosis. CDR3 region: CASSLTESRDLETQYF. Written as DNA, the CDR3 is TGTGCCAGCAGTCTGACAGAAAGCAGGGATCTAGAGACCCAGTACTTC.